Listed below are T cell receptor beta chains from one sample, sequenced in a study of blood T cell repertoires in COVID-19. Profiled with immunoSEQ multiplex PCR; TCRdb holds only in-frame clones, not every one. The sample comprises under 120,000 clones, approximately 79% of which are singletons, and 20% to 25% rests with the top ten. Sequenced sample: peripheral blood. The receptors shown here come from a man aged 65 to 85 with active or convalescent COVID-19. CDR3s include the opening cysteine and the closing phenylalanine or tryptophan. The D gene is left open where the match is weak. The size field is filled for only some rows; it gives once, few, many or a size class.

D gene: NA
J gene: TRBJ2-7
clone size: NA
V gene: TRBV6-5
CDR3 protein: CASSSRYEQYF
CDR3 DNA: TGTGCCAGCAGTTCCCGTTACGAGCAGTACTTC

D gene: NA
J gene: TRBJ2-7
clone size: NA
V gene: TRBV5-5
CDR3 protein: CASSSGAYEQYF
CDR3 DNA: TGTGCCAGCAGCTCGGGGGCCTACGAGCAGTACTTC

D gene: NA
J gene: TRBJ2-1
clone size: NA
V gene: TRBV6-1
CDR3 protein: CASSLESEQFF
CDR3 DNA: TGTGCCAGCAGCCTCGAGAGTGAGCAGTTCTTC

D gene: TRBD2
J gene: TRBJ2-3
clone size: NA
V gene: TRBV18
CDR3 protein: CASSPTSGGSDTQYF
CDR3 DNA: TGTGCCAGCTCACCTACTAGCGGGGGGTCAGATACGCAGTATTTT

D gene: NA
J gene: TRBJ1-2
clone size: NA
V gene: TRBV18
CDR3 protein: CASSNLAPDYGYTF
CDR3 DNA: TGTGCCAGCTCCAACCTAGCCCCGGACTATGGCTACACCTTC

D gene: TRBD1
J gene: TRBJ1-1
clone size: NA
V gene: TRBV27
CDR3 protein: CASSWTGRTEAFF
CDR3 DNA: TGTGCCAGCAGTTGGACAGGGAGGACTGAAGCTTTCTTT

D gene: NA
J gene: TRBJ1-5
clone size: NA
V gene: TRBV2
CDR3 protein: CASKREGQPQHF
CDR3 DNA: TGTGCCAGCAAGCGCGAGGGCCAGCCCCAGCATTTT

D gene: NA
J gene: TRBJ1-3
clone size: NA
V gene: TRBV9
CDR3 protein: CASSGTSSSGNTIYF
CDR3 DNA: TGTGCCAGCAGCGGTACTTCATCCTCTGGAAACACCATATATTTT

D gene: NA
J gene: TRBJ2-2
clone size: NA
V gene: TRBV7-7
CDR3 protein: CASSLTPTGELFF
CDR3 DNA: TGTGCCAGCAGCTTAACACCGACCGGGGAGCTGTTTTTT

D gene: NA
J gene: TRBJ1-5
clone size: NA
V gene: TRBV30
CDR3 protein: CAWSVLQASNQPQHF
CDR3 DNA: TGTGCCTGGAGTGTATTACAGGCTAGCAATCAGCCCCAGCATTTT

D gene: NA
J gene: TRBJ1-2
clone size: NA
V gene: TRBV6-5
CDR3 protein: CASSLDRINYGYTF
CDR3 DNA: TGTGCCAGCAGTTTAGACAGAATTAACTATGGCTACACCTTC

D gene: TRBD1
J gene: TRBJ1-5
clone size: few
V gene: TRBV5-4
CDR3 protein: CASSLGGRGDQPQHF
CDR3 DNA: TGTGCCAGCAGCTTGGGGGGCAGGGGGGACCAGCCCCAGCATTTT

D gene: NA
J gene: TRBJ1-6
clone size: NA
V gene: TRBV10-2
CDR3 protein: CASSELSGVYSPLHF
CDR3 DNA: TGCGCCAGCAGTGAGTTGTCGGGGGTTTATTCACCCCTCCACTTT

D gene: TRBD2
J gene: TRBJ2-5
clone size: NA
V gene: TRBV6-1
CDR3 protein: CASSEAGTSRETQYF
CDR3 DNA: TGTGCCAGCAGTGAAGCGGGGACTAGCAGGGAGACCCAGTACTTC

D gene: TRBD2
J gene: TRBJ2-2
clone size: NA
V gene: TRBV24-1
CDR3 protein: CATSDPSGRVPNTGELFF
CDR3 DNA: TGTGCCACCAGTGATCCTAGCGGGAGGGTCCCGAACACCGGGGAGCTGTTTTTT

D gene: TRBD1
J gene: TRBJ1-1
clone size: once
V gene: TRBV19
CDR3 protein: CASRAGTANTEAFF
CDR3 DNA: TGTGCCAGTAGGGCCGGGACAGCGAACACTGAAGCTTTCTTT

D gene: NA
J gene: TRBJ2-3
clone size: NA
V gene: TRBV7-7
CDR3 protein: CASSSRLEADTQYF
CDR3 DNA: TGTGCTAGCAGCTCCCGACTAGAAGCAGATACGCAGTATTTT

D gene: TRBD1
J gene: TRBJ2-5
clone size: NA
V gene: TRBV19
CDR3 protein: CASSNGQGGTQYF
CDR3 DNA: TGTGCCAGTAGTAATGGACAGGGGGGGACCCAGTACTTC

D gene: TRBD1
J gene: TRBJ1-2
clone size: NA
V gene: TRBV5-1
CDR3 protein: CASSWGTGGSVYGYTF
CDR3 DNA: TGCGCCAGCAGCTGGGGGACAGGGGGTTCCGTCTATGGCTACACCTTC

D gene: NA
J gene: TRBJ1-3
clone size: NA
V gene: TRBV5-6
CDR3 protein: CASSLDRASGNTIYF
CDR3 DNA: TGTGCCAGCAGCTTGGACAGGGCATCCGGAAACACCATATATTTT

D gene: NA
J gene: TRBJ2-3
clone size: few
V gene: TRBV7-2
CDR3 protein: CASSHSRGRSTDTQYF
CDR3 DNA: TGTGCCAGCAGTCACTCACGAGGTCGGTCTACAGATACGCAGTATTTT

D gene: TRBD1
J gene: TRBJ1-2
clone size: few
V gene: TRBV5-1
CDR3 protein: CASSSGQGGFDGYTF
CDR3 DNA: TGCGCCAGCAGCTCCGGACAGGGAGGATTTGACGGCTACACCTTC

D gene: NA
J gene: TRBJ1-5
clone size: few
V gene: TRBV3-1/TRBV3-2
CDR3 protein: CASSQTATNQPQHF
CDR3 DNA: TGTGCCAGCAGCCAGACAGCGACAAATCAGCCCCAGCATTTT

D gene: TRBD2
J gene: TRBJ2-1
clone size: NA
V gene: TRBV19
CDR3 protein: CAINMRGDAISYNEQFF
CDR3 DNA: TGTGCCATCAACATGCGGGGGGACGCAATCTCCTACAATGAGCAGTTCTTC

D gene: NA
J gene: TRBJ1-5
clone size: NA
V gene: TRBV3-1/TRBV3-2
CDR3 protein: CASSHKGQPQHF
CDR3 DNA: TGTGCCAGCAGCCACAAGGGGCAGCCCCAGCATTTT

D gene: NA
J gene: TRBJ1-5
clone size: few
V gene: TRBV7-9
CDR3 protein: CASSLAPYQPQHF
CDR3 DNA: TGTGCCAGCAGCTTAGCTCCGTATCAGCCCCAGCATTTT

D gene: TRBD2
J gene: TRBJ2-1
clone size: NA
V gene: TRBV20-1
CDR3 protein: CSASYTGTSVYNEQFF
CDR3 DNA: TGCAGTGCTAGTTATACCGGGACTAGCGTTTACAATGAGCAGTTCTTC

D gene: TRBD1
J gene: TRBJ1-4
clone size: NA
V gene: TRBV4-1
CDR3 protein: CASSQDTGQVGEKLFF
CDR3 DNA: TGCGCCAGCAGCCAAGATACGGGACAGGTAGGGGAAAAACTGTTTTTT

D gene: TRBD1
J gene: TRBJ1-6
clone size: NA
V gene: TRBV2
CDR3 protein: CASRTGTGNSPLHF
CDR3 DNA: TGTGCCAGCAGGACCGGGACAGGGAATTCACCCCTCCACTTT

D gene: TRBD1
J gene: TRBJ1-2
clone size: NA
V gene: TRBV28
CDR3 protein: CASNPLGALTGVSNYGYTF
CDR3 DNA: TGTGCCAGCAACCCACTCGGGGCCCTGACAGGGGTCTCTAACTATGGCTACACCTTC

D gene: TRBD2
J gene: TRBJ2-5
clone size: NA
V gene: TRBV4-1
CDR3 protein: CASSQFSGSRPQETQYF
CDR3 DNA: TGCGCCAGCAGCCAGTTTAGCGGGAGCAGACCCCAAGAGACCCAGTACTTC

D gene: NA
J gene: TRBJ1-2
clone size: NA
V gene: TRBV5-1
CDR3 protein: CASSLEQGSYGYTF
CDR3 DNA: TGCGCCAGCAGCTTGGAGCAGGGGTCCTATGGCTACACCTTC

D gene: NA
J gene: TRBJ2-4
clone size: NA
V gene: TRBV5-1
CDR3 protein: CASSPGVDPRAKNIQYF
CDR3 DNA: TGCGCCAGCAGCCCAGGGGTAGATCCTAGGGCCAAAAACATTCAGTACTTC

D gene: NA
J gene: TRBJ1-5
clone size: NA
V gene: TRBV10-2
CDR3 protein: CASSAPDNQPQHF
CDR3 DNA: TGCGCCAGCAGTGCCCCAGACAATCAGCCCCAGCATTTT

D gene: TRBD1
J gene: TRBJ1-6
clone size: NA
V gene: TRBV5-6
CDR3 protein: CASSFAQGARSPLHF
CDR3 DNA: TGTGCCAGCAGCTTCGCACAGGGGGCGCGGTCACCCCTCCACTTT

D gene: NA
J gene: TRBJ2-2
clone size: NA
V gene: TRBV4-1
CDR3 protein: CASRQGLGATGELFF
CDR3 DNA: TGCGCCAGCAGACAAGGGCTAGGGGCCACCGGGGAGCTGTTTTTT

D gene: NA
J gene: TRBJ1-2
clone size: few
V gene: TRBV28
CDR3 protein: CASSTYQGYTF
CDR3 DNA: TGTGCCAGCAGTACGTACCAGGGCTACACCTTC

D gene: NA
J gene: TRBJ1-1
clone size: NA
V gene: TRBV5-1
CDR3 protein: CASSFGLREGKAFF
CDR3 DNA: TGCGCCAGCAGCTTTGGCTTGCGGGAGGGAAAGGCTTTCTTT

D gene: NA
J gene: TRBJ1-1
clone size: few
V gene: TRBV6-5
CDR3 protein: CASTRGDRRTEAFF
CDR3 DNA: TGTGCCAGCACCCGGGGTGACCGGCGGACTGAAGCTTTCTTT

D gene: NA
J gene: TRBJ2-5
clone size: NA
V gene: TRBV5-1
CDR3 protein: CASSLVSDQETQYF
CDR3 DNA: TGCGCCAGCAGCTTGGTGTCAGATCAAGAGACCCAGTACTTC

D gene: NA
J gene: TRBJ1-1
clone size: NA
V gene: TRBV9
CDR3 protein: CASSVDSRNTEAFF
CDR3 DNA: TGTGCCAGCAGCGTGGACAGTAGGAACACTGAAGCTTTCTTT

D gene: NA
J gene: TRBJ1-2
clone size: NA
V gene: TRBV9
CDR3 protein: CASSEGGGPNYGYTF
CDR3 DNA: TGTGCCAGCAGCGAGGGCGGGGGTCCCAACTATGGCTACACCTTC

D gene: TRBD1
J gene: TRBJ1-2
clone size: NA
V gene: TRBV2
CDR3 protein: CASSPGTGDGYTF
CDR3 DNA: TGTGCCAGCAGCCCCGGGACAGGGGACGGCTACACCTTC

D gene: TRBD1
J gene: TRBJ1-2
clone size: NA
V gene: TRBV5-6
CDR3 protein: CASSLGQGSYGYTF
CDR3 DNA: TGTGCCAGCAGCTTGGGACAGGGATCCTATGGCTACACCTTC

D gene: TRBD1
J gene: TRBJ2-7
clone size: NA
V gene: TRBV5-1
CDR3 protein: CASSRMQGQGIDEQYF
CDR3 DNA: TGCGCCAGCAGCCGTATGCAAGGACAGGGAATCGACGAGCAGTACTTC

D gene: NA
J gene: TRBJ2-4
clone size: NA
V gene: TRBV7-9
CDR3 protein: CASSLTGEGKNIQYF
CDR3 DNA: TGTGCCAGCAGCCTGACAGGGGAGGGCAAAAACATTCAGTACTTC

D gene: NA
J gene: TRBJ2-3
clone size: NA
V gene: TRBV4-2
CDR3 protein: CASSQDEGADTQYF
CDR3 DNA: TGTGCCAGCAGCCAAGATGAAGGGGCAGATACGCAGTATTTT

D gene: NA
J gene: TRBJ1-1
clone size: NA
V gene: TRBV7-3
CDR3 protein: CASSLSRYTEAFF
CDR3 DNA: TGTGCCAGCAGCTTGAGTCGTTACACTGAAGCTTTCTTT

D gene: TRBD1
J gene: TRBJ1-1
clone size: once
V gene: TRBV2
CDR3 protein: CASRSGGNTEAFF
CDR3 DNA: TGTGCCAGCAGATCAGGGGGGAACACTGAAGCTTTCTTT

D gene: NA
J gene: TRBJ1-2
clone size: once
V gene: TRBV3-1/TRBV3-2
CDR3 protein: CASTSQGTDGYTF
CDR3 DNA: TGTGCCAGCACTTCTCAGGGAACAGATGGCTACACCTTC